This paragraph covers one T cell receptor beta chain sequence. What it binds is unknown. The source of the sample is a study of cytomegalovirus exposure and HLA in healthy donors. The study's findings and limits: Previous analysis showed most TCR beta V segments were productive about 87% or about 30% of the time.

Germline V CDR1 and CDR2: SNHLY, FYNNEI. The V gene end was trimmed by 7 bases and the J gene end by 2 bases; junction bases not matched to a gene: 9. There are 15 residues in the CDR3. Amplification used 60 Vbeta primers and 13 Jbeta primers. Repertoires were generated with immunoSEQ multiplex PCR, while TCRdb's copy carries only in-frame clones and drops some. In the table there are 150,000 to 200,000 clones, roughly three quarters of which are singletons. This rearrangement joins TRBV2 to TRBJ2-3, with TRBD2 matching over 7 bases. The sequencing sample was made of PBMCs. This receptor was obtained from a middle-aged woman in good health and CMV-seronegative. This CDR3 reads CASTLASGSTDTQYF. DNA of the CDR3: TGTGCCAGCACGTTGGCTAGCGGATCCACAGATACGCAGTATTTT.